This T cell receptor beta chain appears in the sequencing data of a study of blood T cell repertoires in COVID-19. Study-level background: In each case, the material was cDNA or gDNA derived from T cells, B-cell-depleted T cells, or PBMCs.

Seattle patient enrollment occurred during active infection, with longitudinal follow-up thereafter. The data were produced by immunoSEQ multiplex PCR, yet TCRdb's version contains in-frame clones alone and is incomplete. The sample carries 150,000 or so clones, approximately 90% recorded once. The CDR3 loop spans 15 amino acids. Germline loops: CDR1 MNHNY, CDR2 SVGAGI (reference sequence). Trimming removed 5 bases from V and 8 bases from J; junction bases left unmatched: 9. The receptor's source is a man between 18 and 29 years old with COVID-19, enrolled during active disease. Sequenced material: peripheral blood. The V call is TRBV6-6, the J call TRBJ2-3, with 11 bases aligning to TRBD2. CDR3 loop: CASSPELAGVGTQYF. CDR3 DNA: TGTGCCAGCAGTCCGGAACTAGCGGGAGTCGGTACGCAGTATTTT.